This T cell receptor beta chain was captured in a study of CD8 T cells in ankylosing spondylitis. This CDR3 spans 13 amino acids. The germline gives CDR1 SNHLY, CDR2 FYNNEI. V was pared by 7 bases and J by 9 bases, with 8 bases of the junction left unmatched. Preparation of TCR beta libraries was done by quantitative 5'-RACE with molecular barcodes. TCRdb used MiXCR to reprocess the 5' RACE reads, holding one entry per CDR3 protein. Seen here are 100,000 or so distinct CDR3 sequences, roughly 10% observed once, and the top ten hold roughly 29%. Study observations and caveats: Some of these motif variants have turned up before, in reports on reactive arthritis synovial fluid and blood. Clones that were linked to disease were CD8+ and were relatively rare in peripheral blood. Significantly higher representation of disease-linked clones was reported for matched ankylosing spondylitis synovial fluid. Ankylosing spondylitis blood appeared to be characterized by a TCR beta motif of 8 or 9 highly homologous variants.

Turning to this clonotype: Antigen unknown.

Input material: blood, either unsorted or a sorted T cell fraction (not recorded which). The clonotype was recovered from a male donor with ankylosing spondylitis. This chain connects TRBV2 to TRBJ2-1, with 8 bases fitting TRBD2. CDR3 sequence (DNA): TGTGCCAGCATGTGGGGCGGGAGGACTGAGCAGTTCTTC. Translation: CASMWGGRTEQFF.